One and the same sample provided the 13 T cell receptor beta chains below, sequenced in a study of circulating tumor DNA in untreated peripheral T-cell lymphoma. The protocol was immunoSEQ multiplex PCR, while the TCRdb copy is restricted to in-frame clones and leaves out a portion. This sample has about 2,500 clones, with around 80% found just once. The sample taken for sequencing was tumor tissue. All receptors come from a human donor with peripheral T-cell lymphoma.

The chain links TRBV6-8 to TRBJ2-2, with 7 bases aligning to TRBD1. V lost 5 bases to trimming and J lost 3 bases; unmatched junction nucleotides: 0. CDR1 is MNHGY and CDR2 is SAAAGT in the germline V gene. CDR3 length equals 13 residues. The CDR3 reads CASSGQDTGELFF. The CDR3 DNA reads TGTGCCAGCAGTGGACAGGACACCGGGGAGCTGTTTTTT.

This clone has only a few counts. The rearrangement uses TRBV28 and TRBJ2-3; 11 bases map to TRBD2. Per the germline V gene, CDR1 is MDHEN and CDR2 is SYDVKM. With 6 bases clipped from V and 4 bases from J, the junction kept 9 bases outside the gene matches. The CDR3 runs 16 residues. The CDR3 reads CASRSWTSGRADTQYF. In nucleotides, the CDR3 is TGTGCCAGCAGATCATGGACTAGCGGGCGAGCAGATACGCAGTATTTT.

The chain recombines TRBV19 with TRBJ2-3; 8 nucleotides match TRBD2. The length of the CDR3 is 15 residues. In germline, CDR1 is LNHDA, CDR2 SQIVND (reference sequence). Trimming at V came to 2 bases and at J to 1 base, leaving 2 bases not matched to a gene. CDR3 region: CASSIRRGGTDTQYF. CDR3 DNA: TGTGCCAGTAGTATAAGGCGGGGGGGCACAGATACGCAGTATTTT. The variable domain in full, with the rest retrieved from reference TRBV19 and TRBJ2-3, is DGGITQSPKYLFRKEGQNVTLSCEQNLNHDAMYWYRQDPGQGLRLIYYSQIVNDFQKGDIAEGYSVSREKKESFPLTVTSAQKNPTAFYLCASSIRRGGTDTQYFGPGTRLTVL.

The J gene is TRBJ2-5, the V gene TRBV7-7; 12 positions agree with TRBD1. Trimming cost V 5 bases and J 0 bases; bases outside gene matches: 13. The V gene's germline CDR1 is SSHAT and CDR2 FNYEAQ (reference sequence). CDR3 length: 19 residues. The CDR3 nucleotides are TGTGCCAGCAGCACGACCGGGACAGGGGGCCGGGGGTACCAAGAGACCCAGTACTTC. This codes for CASSTTGTGGRGYQETQYF.

The table lists this clone with a count of one. This chain links TRBV14 with TRBJ2-5, with unresolved D. Germline V gives CDR1 SGHDN, CDR2 FVKESK. The CDR3 runs to 12 residues. Trimming removed 1 base at V and 6 bases at J, with 6 bases between. CDR3 DNA sequence: TGTGCCAGCAGCCAAGTTGTGAAGACCCAGTACTTC. Translating gives CASSQVVKTQYF. Full variable domain (missing parts from reference TRBV14 and TRBJ2-5): EAGVTQFPSHSVIEKGQTVTLRCDPISGHDNLYWYRRVMGKEIKFLLHFVKESKQDESGMPNNRFLAERTGGTYSTLKVQPAELEDSGVYFCASSQVVKTQYFGPGTRLLVL.

This clone has only a few counts. This sequence joins TRBV11-3 and TRBJ1-1, with D possibly being TRBD1 (5 bases). Germline V gene lookup returns CDR1 SGHNT and CDR2 YENEEA. The length of the CDR3 is 19 residues. Trimming removed 4 bases from V and 4 bases from J, with 28 bases in between. CDR3 residues: CASSSPRQNPGTRFTEAFF. DNA of the CDR3: TGTGCCAGCAGCTCCCCTCGACAGAACCCTGGAACTAGATTCACTGAAGCTTTCTTT.

The V call is TRBV30, the J call TRBJ2-5; D remains unclear. This CDR3 has 15 amino acids. The ends were cut back, 2 bases at V and 5 bases at J, with 18 bases in the middle. CDR1 is GTSNPN, CDR2 SVGIG, per germline (reference sequence). Here the CDR3 DNA reads TGTGCCTGGAGTCCCCCCCTAACCCTGAGGGAGACCCAGTACTTC. Amino acid sequence: CAWSPPLTLRETQYF.

This chain joins TRBV29-1 and TRBJ2-4, with TRBD1 matching over 8 bases. Losses at the gene ends were 4 bases for V and 5 bases for J; bases not matched to a gene: 10. The CDR3 extends over 15 amino acids. CDR1 is SQVTM and CDR2 is ANQGSEA in the germline V gene. CDR3 sequence: CSVGGYGTGQNIQYF. Written as DNA, the CDR3 is TGCAGCGTTGGGGGATACGGGACAGGTCAAAACATTCAGTACTTC.

CDR3 protein: CASSDKPHPSGGRETQYF. The CDR3 DNA is TGCGCCAGCAGCGATAAACCACATCCTAGCGGGGGGCGGGAGACCCAGTACTTC. V and J are TRBV1 and TRBJ2-5; the table's D call, TRBD2, has no DNA check behind it. TRBV1 is a pseudogene locus. This CDR3 comprises 18 residues.

The gene calls are TRBV10-2 and TRBJ1-1; D ambiguous. This CDR3 is 12 amino acids long. Trimming took off 4 bases at V and 1 base at J, with 4 bases between the two ends. Germline values: CDR1 WSHSY, CDR2 SAAADI. The CDR3 DNA follows: TGCGCCAGCAGTGGCGGGAACACTGAAGCTTTCTTT. Its protein product is CASSGGNTEAFF.

V usage is TRBV28 and J usage is TRBJ1-3, with a possible D match to TRBD1 (5 bases). V was pared by 6 bases and J by 4 bases, with 22 bases between. The CDR3 extends over 17 amino acids. Germline V gene lookup returns CDR1 MDHEN and CDR2 SYDVKM. CDR3 protein: CASSPSGVGVGGNTIYF. In DNA, the CDR3 is TGTGCCAGCAGCCCCAGTGGCGTGGGGGTGGGCGGAAACACCATATATTTT.

V and J are TRBV11-3 and TRBJ1-4; D may be TRBD1 (5 bases). This CDR3 is built from 16 residues. With 3 bases removed from V and 6 bases from J, the gap between germline ends came to 17 bases. Germline V lookup: CDR1 SGHNT, CDR2 YENEEA. CDR3 in DNA: TGTGCCAGCAGCTTTTTCCGAGGGGCGCCTGATGAAAAACTGTTTTTT. Amino acids: CASSFFRGAPDEKLFF.

CDR3 protein: CASSPGQANEQYF. Here the CDR3 DNA reads TGTGCCAGCTCACCGGGACAAGCGAACGAGCAGTACTTC. V is TRBV18 and J is TRBJ2-7; possibly TRBD1 for D (6 bases). Germline assignment: CDR1 KGHSH and CDR2 LQKENI. This CDR3 spans 13 amino acids. Trimming stripped 3 bases from V and 5 bases from J, with 11 bases between.